What follows are 27 T cell receptor beta chains derived from one specimen sequenced in a study of cytomegalovirus exposure and HLA in healthy donors. Sequencing used immunoSEQ multiplex PCR; TCRdb keeps in-frame clones, though not all of them. The data hold more than 85,000 clones, with roughly 87% observed a single time. The sample consisted of PBMCs. The receptors here all came from a woman younger than 30 in good health and CMV-seronegative.

The chain combines TRBV5-6 with TRBJ1-5; possibly TRBD1 for D (5 bases). CDR3 size: 13 residues. Germline CDR1 and CDR2: SGHDT and YYEEEE. Trimming left V 4 bases short and J 7 bases short, with 12 bases between. The CDR3 here is CASSMGGGQPQHF. The DNA for the CDR3 is TGTGCCAGCAGCATGGGGGGAGGGCAGCCCCAGCATTTT.

The chain recombines TRBV7-8 with TRBJ1-6; TRBD1 aligns across 7 bases. The V segment lost 4 bases and the J segment 4 bases; nucleotides outside the gene matches: 13. The CDR3 is 18 amino acids. CDR1 and CDR2 from the germline V gene are SGHVS and FQNEAQ. The CDR3 DNA follows: TGTGCCAGCAGCTCTATAAGTGAGGGACAGATTTATAATTCACCCCTCCACTTT. Translating it yields CASSSISEGQIYNSPLHF.

The chain links TRBV7-3 to TRBJ1-2, with 7 bases aligning to TRBD1. V shed 6 bases and J 8 bases; nucleotides not matched to a gene: 9. The V gene's germline CDR1 is SGHTA and CDR2 FQGTGA. There are 13 residues in the CDR3. The CDR3 reads CASSPRQGDGYTF. The CDR3 region has the DNA TGTGCCAGCAGTCCTCGGCAGGGGGACGGCTACACCTTC.

This chain links TRBV2 with TRBJ2-5, with TRBD1 as a possible D gene (5 bases). Trimming took off 6 bases at V and 4 bases at J, with 12 bases between the two ends. Per the germline V gene, CDR1 is SNHLY and CDR2 is FYNNEI. The CDR3 length is 13 residues. The CDR3 DNA follows: TGTGCCAGCAGGGGGCTAGGACGAGAGACCCAGTACTTC. Residues: CASRGLGRETQYF.

The rearrangement joins TRBV6-5 to TRBJ2-7, with D tentatively TRBD2 (6 bases). Germline V gene data show CDR1 as MNHEY and CDR2 as SVGAGI. The CDR3 extends over 13 amino acids. The CDR3 coding sequence is TGTGCAGCAGCGGGCCCCCAGTTCTACGAGCAGTACTTC. It is translated as CAAAGPQFYEQYF.

The chain couples TRBV11-2 to TRBJ1-2, with TRBD1 matching 9 bases. The CDR3 is 14 residues long. From germline, CDR1 is SGHAT and CDR2 FQNNGV. The V gene end was trimmed by 5 bases and the J gene end by 8 bases; junction bases not matched to a gene: 9. The CDR3 nucleotides read TGTGCCAGCAGCGATCACAGGGGGCGCCTGGGCTACACCTTC. It translates to CASSDHRGRLGYTF.

This clone was detected a few times. CDR3 region: CASSLEGDTGELFF. In DNA form, the CDR3 reads TGTGCCAGCAGCTTGGAGGGAGACACCGGGGAGCTGTTTTTT. The V and J genes are TRBV7-3 and TRBJ2-2, with D perhaps matching TRBD2 (6 bases). Germline loops: CDR1 SGHTA, CDR2 FQGTGA. This CDR3 has 14 amino acids. V was pared by 3 bases and J by 3 bases, with 8 bases between.

The gene calls are TRBV5-1 and TRBJ1-1; D is perhaps TRBD1 (5 bases). Per the germline V gene, CDR1 is SGHRS and CDR2 is YFSETQ. The CDR3 is 15 amino acids. The V end lost 4 bases, the J end lost 1 base, and 14 bases lay between the germline ends. CDR3 DNA: TGCGCCAGCAGCCTTGTAGGCGGGGGGAACACTGAAGCTTTCTTT. Its protein is CASSLVGGGNTEAFF.

The V and J genes are TRBV6-5 and TRBJ2-2, with D possibly matching TRBD2 (5 bases). There are 14 residues in the CDR3. Trimming cost V 6 bases and J 8 bases, with 16 bases left between them. Germline-derived CDR1 and CDR2 are MNHEY and SVGAGI. The CDR3 nucleotides are TGTGCCAGCAGAAACCTTGAACGGACTGGGGAGCTGTTTTTT. This codes for CASRNLERTGELFF.

This chain joins TRBV6-6 and TRBJ1-5; D is unresolved. The CDR3 loop spans 13 amino acids. Germline values: CDR1 MNHNY, CDR2 SVGAGI (reference sequence). The ends were cut back, 7 bases at V and 0 bases at J, with 7 bases in the middle. CDR3 in amino acids: CASTANSNQPQHF. The CDR3 nucleotides read TGTGCCAGCACCGCGAATAGCAATCAGCCCCAGCATTTT.

This clone showed up many times. This chain uses TRBV4-2 with TRBJ2-7; weak D call: TRBD2 (5 bases). There are 15 residues in the CDR3. CDR1 is LGHNA and CDR2 is YNFKEQ in the germline V gene. Trimming left V 0 bases short and J 2 bases short, with 11 bases between. The CDR3 region has the DNA TGTGCCAGCAGCCAAGATCTGGAGCGGACCTACGAGCAGTACTTC. This sequence encodes CASSQDLERTYEQYF.

The rearrangement links TRBV6-6 to TRBJ2-5; the match to TRBD2 covers 12 bases. Germline V gives CDR1 MNHNY, CDR2 SVGAGI (reference sequence). V dropped 6 bases and J dropped 3; count of bases not matched to a gene: 8. The CDR3 is made up of 16 amino acids. CDR3: CASSPILAGGKETQYF. The DNA of the CDR3 is TGTGCCAGCAGCCCGATACTAGCGGGAGGAAAAGAGACCCAGTACTTC.

The chain is built from TRBV19 and TRBJ1-6; D possibly corresponds to TRBD1 (5 bases). V lost 4 bases and J lost 2, with 18 bases in between. There are 18 residues in the CDR3. CDR1 is LNHDA, CDR2 SQIVND, per germline (reference sequence). CDR3 sequence (DNA): TGTGCCAGTAGTAAATGGCGGGGGGGAGCGACCTATAATTCACCCCTCCACTTT. Residues: CASSKWRGGATYNSPLHF.

CDR3 residues: CASSEITAGYSTDTQYF. DNA for the CDR3: TGTGCCAGCAGCGAAATCACGGCGGGCTATAGCACAGATACGCAGTATTTT. V is TRBV9 and J is TRBJ2-3; possible D gene TRBD2, 5 bases. The CDR3 is 17 amino acids. CDR1 and CDR2 from the germline V gene are SGDLS and YYNGEE. V lost 3 bases, J lost 0 bases, and 17 bases lay in between. The complete variable domain, with remaining parts taken from reference TRBV9 and TRBJ2-3, reads DSGVTQTPKHLITATGQRVTLRCSPRSGDLSVYWYQQSLDQGLQFLIQYYNGEERAKGNILERFSAQQFPDLHSELNLSSLELGDSALYFCASSEITAGYSTDTQYFGPGTRLTVL.

V usage is TRBV11-2 and J usage is TRBJ1-6; 8 bases line up with TRBD1. The CDR3 is 14 amino acids. Germline-derived CDR1 and CDR2 are SGHAT and FQNNGV. Germline trimming cut 1 base from V and 10 bases from J; bases unmatched to any gene: 3. The CDR3 protein is CASSLGTGRSPLHF. The DNA of the CDR3 is TGTGCCAGCAGCTTAGGGACAGGGAGGTCACCCCTCCACTTT.

The rearrangement joins TRBV30 to TRBJ2-5, with D maybe TRBD1 (5 bases). There are 13 residues in the CDR3. Trimming cost V 5 bases and J 5 bases, with 15 bases left between them. Per the germline V gene, CDR1 is GTSNPN and CDR2 is SVGIG (reference sequence). As DNA, the CDR3 is TGTGCCTGGCTCCAGGGATTCAGCGAGACCCAGTACTTC. This gives the protein CAWLQGFSETQYF.

V is TRBV4-1 and J is TRBJ1-2; 8 nucleotides align to TRBD1. The germline V gene has CDR1 MGHRA and CDR2 YSYEKL. With 6 bases clipped from V and 1 base from J, the junction kept 7 bases outside the gene matches. This CDR3 region has 15 residues. The CDR3 bases are TGCGCCAGCAGGGTGACAGGGGAACTTAACTATGGCTACACCTTC. It encodes CASRVTGELNYGYTF.

The chain joins TRBV9 to TRBJ1-3; D is possibly TRBD1 (5 bases). Trimming left V 4 bases short and J 2 bases short, with 16 bases between. This CDR3 contains 16 residues. CDR1 and CDR2 from the germline V gene are SGDLS and YYNGEE. The CDR3 region has the DNA TGTGCCAGCAGCCCCAGTGGGGGGGGACCTGGAAACACCATATATTTT. It yields the protein CASSPSGGGPGNTIYF.

The chain has TRBV4-1 and TRBJ2-7; TRBD2 might be the D (5 bases). The length of the CDR3 is 17 residues. Trimming took 2 bases from V and 3 from J, leaving 20 bases between them. Germline CDR1 and CDR2: MGHRA and YSYEKL. CDR3 amino acids: CASSQSHVVGRGYEQYF. As DNA, the CDR3 is TGCGCCAGCAGCCAATCCCACGTTGTAGGGAGAGGCTACGAGCAGTACTTC.

The chain couples TRBV7-9 to TRBJ1-2; D may be TRBD1 (5 bases). V was pared by 4 bases and J by 7 bases, with 19 bases between. CDR1 and CDR2 (germline): SEHNR, FQNEAQ (reference sequence). This CDR3 has 15 amino acids. The CDR3 here is CASSSRARLGSGYTF. CDR3 in DNA: TGTGCCAGCAGCTCCAGGGCGCGGCTCGGGAGTGGCTACACCTTC.

The chain recombines TRBV28 with TRBJ1-1; D might be TRBD1 (5 bases). The germline V gene has CDR1 MDHEN and CDR2 SYDVKM. The CDR3 has 15 amino acids. Deletions cut 3 bases from V and 2 bases from J, with 13 bases between. This CDR3 is CASSFPGLGNTEAFF. The CDR3 DNA is TGTGCCAGCAGTTTTCCAGGGTTGGGCAACACTGAAGCTTTCTTT. The full variable domain, in which reference TRBV28 and TRBJ1-1 provide the parts outside the CDR3, is DVKVTQSSRYLVKRTGEKVFLECVQDMDHENMFWYRQDPGLGLRLIYFSYDVKMKEKGDIPEGYSVSREKKERFSLILESASTNQTSMYLCASSFPGLGNTEAFFGQGTRLTVV.

The rearrangement links TRBV28 to TRBJ1-3, with D possibly matching TRBD1 (6 bases). From germline, CDR1 is MDHEN and CDR2 SYDVKM. CDR3 length equals 15 residues. Trimming removed 4 bases from V and 3 bases from J, with 13 bases in between. The CDR3 nucleotides are TGTGCCAGCAGTTCCGACGACAGGAGTGGAAACACCATATATTTT. As protein: CASSSDDRSGNTIYF.

The chain combines TRBV7-9 with TRBJ2-1, with a tentative D call TRBD1 (6 bases). The CDR3 runs to 15 residues. V was shortened by 7 bases and J by 2 bases, with 15 bases between the two germline ends. Germline lookup yields CDR1 SEHNR and CDR2 FQNEAQ (reference sequence). The CDR3 DNA sequence: TGTGCCAGCACCCCAAGGGCAGGGGCCTACAATGAGCAGTTCTTC. Its translation is CASTPRAGAYNEQFF.

This clone was observed once. The chain employs TRBV27 and TRBJ1-1; the D gene is possibly TRBD1 (5 bases). The CDR3 is made up of 12 amino acids. Germline loops: CDR1 MNHEY, CDR2 SMNVEV (reference sequence). The V gene lost 6 bases and the J gene lost 5 bases, with 10 bases spanning the gap. CDR3 protein: CASRQGRTEAFF. The CDR3 DNA is TGTGCCAGCAGGCAGGGCAGAACTGAAGCTTTCTTT.

The gene calls are TRBV5-1 and TRBJ2-7, with a tentative D call TRBD1 (6 bases). The CDR3 is 15 residues long. CDR1 is SGHRS and CDR2 is YFSETQ in the germline V gene. V was trimmed by 0 bases and J by 3 bases, leaving 13 bases between them. The CDR3 sequence: CASSLVRGTGYEQYF. Written as DNA, the CDR3 is TGCGCCAGCAGCTTGGTGAGGGGGACCGGCTACGAGCAGTACTTC.

J is TRBJ1-5 and V is TRBV11-2, with unresolved D. V lost 1 base and J lost 5, with 9 bases in between. This CDR3 is built from 14 residues. Germline CDR1 is SGHAT and CDR2 is FQNNGV. The CDR3, as DNA: TGTGCCAGCAGCTTAGGAGCGTTCGATCAGCCCCAGCATTTT. As protein: CASSLGAFDQPQHF.

The chain carries TRBV6-5 and TRBJ1-1, with D possibly being TRBD1 (6 bases). CDR1 is MNHEY and CDR2 is SVGAGI in the germline V gene. The CDR3 is 14 amino acids. Trimming took 6 bases from V and 3 from J, leaving 14 bases between them. The CDR3: CASRNRVGDTEAFF. CDR3 coding DNA: TGTGCCAGCAGGAACAGGGTCGGTGACACTGAAGCTTTCTTT.